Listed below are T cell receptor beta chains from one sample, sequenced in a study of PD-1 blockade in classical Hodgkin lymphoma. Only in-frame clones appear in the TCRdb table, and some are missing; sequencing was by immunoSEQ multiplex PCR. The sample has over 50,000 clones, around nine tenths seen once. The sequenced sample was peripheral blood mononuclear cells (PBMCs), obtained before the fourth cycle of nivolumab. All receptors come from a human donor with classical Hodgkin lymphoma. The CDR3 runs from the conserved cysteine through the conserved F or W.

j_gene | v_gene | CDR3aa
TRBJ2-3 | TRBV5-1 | CASSLALVKDTQYF
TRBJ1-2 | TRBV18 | CASSPNPGDGYTF
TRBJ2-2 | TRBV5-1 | CASSMTGTDGELFF
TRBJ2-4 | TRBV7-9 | CASSTNSGVTHF
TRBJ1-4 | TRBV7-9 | CASSLSVGTDEKLFF
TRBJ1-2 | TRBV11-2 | CASSPVGGPSNGYTF
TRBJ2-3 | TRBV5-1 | CASRKTSASTDTQYF
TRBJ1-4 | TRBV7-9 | CASSPRDGELNEKLFF
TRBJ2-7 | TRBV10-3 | CAISFQGGVMEQYF
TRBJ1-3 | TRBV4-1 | CASSHLLSGNTIYF
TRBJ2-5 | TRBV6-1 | CASKAEEGRGTQYF
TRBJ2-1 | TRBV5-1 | CASSPWVKAGGLNEQFF
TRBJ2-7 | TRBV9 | CASSAYPGQGALEQYF
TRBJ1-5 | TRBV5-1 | CASSLGDGASNQPQHF
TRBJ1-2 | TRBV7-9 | CASSVWTGERGYTF
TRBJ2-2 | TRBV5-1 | CASSLTGQQNTGELFF
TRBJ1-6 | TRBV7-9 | CASSLAQGQGGSPLHF
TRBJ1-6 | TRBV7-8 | CASSLGLQGVEPLHF
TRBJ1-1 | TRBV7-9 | CASSLVLETEAFF
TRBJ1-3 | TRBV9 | CASTSGNTIYF
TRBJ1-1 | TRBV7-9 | CASSHIGQANTEAFF
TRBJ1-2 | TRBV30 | CALYGYTF
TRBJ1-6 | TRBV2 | CASSGTGLESGSPLHF
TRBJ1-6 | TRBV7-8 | CASSIIREEQFNSPLHF
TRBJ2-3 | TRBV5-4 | CASSLGGGLRTDTQYF
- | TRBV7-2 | CASSSSHGGQRNYEQYF
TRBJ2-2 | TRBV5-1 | CASSLSTVTGELFF
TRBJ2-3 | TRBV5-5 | CASSSNTGSTDTQYF
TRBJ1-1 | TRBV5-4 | CASSLASGAMNTEAFF
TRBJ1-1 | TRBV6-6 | CASNPRGDSRNTEAFF